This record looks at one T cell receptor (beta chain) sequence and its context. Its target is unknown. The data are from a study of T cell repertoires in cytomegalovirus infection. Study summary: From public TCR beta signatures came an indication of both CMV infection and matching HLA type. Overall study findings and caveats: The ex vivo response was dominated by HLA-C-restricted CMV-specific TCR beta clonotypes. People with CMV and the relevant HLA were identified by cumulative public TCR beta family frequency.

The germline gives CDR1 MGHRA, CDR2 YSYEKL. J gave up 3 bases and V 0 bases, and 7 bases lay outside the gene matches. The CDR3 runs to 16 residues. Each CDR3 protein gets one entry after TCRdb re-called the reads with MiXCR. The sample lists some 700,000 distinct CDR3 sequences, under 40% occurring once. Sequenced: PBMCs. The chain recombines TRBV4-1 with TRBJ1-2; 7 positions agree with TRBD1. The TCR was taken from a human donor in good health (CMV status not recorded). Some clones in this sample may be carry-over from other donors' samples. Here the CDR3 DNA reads TGCGCCAGCAGCCAAGATGTCGACAGGGTGGACTATGGCTACACCTTC. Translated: CASSQDVDRVDYGYTF.